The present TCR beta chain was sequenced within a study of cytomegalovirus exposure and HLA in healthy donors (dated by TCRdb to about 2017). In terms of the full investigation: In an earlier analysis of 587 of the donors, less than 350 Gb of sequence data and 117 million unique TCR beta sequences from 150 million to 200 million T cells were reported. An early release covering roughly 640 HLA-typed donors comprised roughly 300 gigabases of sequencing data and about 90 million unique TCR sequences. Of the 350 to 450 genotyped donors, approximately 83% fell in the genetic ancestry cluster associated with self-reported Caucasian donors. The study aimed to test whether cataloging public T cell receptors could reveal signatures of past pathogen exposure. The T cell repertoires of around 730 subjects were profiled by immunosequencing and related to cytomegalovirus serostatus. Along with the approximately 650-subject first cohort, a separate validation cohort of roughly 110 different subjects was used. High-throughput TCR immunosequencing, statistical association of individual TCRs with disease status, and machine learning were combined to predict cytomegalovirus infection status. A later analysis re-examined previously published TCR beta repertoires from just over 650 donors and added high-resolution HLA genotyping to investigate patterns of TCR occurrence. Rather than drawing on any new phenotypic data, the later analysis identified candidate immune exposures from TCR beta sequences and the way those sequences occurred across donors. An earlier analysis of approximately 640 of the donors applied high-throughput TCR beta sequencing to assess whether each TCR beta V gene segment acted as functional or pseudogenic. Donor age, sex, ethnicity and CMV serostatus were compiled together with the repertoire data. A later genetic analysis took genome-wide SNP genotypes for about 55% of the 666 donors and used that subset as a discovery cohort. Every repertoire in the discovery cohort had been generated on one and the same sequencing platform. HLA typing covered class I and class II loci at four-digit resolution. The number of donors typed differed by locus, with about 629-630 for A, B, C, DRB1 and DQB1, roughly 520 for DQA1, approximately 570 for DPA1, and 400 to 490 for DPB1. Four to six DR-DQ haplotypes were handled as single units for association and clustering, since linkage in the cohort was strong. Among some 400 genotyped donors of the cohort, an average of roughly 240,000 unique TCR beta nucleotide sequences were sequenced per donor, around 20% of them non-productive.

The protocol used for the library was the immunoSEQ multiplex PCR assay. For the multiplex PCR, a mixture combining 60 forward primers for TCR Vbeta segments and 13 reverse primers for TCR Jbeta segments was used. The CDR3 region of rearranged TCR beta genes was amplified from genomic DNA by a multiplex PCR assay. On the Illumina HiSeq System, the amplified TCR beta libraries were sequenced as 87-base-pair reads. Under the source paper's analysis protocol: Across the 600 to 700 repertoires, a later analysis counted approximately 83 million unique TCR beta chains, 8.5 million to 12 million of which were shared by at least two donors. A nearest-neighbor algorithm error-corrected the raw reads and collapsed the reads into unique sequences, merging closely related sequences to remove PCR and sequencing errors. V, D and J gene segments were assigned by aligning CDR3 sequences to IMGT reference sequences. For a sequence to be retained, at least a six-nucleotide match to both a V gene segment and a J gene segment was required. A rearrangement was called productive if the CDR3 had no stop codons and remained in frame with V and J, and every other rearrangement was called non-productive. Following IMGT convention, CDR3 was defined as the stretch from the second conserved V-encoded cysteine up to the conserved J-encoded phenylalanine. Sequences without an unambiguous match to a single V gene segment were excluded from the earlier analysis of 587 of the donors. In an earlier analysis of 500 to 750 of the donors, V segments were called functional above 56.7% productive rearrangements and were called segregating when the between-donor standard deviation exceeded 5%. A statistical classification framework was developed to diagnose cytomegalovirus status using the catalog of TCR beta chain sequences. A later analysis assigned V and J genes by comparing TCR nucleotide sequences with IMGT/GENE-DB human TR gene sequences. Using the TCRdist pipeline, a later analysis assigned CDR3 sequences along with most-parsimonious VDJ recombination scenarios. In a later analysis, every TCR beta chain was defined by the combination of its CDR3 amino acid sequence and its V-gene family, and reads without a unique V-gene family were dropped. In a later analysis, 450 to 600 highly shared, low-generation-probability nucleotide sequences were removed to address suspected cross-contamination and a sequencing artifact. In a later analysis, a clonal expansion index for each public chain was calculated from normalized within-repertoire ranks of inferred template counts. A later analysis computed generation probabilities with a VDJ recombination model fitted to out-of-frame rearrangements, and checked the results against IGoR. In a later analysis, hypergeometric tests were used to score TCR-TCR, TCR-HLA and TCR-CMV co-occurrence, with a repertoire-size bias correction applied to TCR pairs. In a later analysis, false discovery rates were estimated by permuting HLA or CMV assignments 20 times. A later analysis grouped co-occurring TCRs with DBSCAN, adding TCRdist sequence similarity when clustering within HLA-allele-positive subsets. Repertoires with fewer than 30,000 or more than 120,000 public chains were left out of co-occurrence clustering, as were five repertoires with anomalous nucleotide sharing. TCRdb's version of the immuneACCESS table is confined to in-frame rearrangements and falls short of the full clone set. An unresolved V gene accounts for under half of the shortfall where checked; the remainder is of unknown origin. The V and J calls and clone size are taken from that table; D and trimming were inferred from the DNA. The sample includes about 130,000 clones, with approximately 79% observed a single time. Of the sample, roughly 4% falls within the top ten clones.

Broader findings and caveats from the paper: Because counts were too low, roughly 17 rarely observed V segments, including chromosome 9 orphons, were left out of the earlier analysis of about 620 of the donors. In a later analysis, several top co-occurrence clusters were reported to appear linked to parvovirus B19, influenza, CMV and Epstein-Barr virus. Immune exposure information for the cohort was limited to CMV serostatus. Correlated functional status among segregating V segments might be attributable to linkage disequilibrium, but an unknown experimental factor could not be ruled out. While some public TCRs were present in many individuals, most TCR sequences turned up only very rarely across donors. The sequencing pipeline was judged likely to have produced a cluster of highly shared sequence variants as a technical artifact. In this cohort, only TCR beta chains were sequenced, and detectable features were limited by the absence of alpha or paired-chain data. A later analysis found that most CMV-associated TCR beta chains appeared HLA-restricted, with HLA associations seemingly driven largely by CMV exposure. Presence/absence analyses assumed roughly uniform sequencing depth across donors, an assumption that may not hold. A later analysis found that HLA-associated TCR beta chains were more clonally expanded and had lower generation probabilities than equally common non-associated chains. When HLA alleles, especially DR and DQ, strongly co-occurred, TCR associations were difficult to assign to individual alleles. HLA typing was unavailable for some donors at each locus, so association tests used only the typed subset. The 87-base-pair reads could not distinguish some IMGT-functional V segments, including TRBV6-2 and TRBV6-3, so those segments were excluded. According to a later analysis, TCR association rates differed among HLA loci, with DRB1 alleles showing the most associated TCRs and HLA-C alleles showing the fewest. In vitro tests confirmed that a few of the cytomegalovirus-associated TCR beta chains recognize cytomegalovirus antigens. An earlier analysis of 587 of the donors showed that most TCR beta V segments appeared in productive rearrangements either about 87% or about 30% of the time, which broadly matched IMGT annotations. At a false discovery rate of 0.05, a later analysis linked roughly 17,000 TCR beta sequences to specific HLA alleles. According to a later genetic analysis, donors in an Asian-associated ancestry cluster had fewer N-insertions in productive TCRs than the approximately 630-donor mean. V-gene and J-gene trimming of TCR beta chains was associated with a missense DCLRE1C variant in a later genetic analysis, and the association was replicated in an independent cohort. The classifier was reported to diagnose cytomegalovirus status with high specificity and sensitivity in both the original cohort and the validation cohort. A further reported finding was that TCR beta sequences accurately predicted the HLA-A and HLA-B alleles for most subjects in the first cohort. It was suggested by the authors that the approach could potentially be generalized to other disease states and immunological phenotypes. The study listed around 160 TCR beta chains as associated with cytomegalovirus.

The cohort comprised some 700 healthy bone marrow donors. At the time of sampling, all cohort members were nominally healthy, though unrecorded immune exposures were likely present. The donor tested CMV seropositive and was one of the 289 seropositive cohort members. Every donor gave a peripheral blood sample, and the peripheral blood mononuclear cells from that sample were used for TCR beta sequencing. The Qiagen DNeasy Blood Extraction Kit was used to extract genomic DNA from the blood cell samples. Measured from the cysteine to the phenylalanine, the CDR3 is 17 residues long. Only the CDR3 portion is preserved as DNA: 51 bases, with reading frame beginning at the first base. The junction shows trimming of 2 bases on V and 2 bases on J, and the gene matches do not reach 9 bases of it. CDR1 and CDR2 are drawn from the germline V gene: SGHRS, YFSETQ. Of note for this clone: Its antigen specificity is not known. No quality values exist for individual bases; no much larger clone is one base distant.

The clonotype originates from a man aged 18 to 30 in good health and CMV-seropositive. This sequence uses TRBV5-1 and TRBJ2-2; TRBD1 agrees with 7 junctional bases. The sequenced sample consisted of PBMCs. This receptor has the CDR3 CASSLRTGGPNTGELFF. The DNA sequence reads TGCGCCAGCAGCTTAAGGACAGGTGGCCCCAACACCGGGGAGCTGTTTTTT.